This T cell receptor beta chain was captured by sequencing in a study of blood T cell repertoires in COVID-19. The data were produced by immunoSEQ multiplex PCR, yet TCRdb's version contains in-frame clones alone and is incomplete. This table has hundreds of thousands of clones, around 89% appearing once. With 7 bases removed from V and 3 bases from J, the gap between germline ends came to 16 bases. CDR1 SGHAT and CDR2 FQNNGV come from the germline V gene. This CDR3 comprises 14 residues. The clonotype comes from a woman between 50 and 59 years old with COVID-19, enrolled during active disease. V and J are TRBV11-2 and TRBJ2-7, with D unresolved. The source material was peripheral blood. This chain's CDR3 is CASTPSPGHYEQYF. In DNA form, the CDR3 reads TGTGCCAGCACCCCATCACCCGGTCACTACGAGCAGTACTTC.